The 20 T cell receptor beta chains below were found in one sample sequenced in a study of control samples from healthy donors and cancer patients. Repertoires were generated with immunoSEQ multiplex PCR, while TCRdb's copy carries only in-frame clones and drops some. The sample carries about 58,000 clones, more than 70% recorded once. Sequences were obtained from PBMCs. The source of these receptors is a woman aged 60-75 years with lung cancer.

The J gene is TRBJ1-4, the V gene TRBV5-1; D is ambiguous. The V gene lost 4 bases and the J gene lost 3 bases, with 7 bases spanning the gap. This CDR3 contains 13 residues. The germline CDR1 and CDR2 sequences are SGHRS and YFSETQ. CDR3 DNA sequence: TGCGCCAGCAGCCCCGGGGCTAATGAAAAACTGTTTTTT. Its protein product is CASSPGANEKLFF. The full variable domain, rest sourced from reference TRBV5-1 and TRBJ1-4, is KAGVTQTPRYLIKTRGQQVTLSCSPISGHRSVSWYQQTPGQGLQFLFEYFSETQRNKGNFPGRFSGRQFSNSRSEMNVSTLELGDSALYLCASSPGANEKLFFGSGTQLSVL.

In this sample, this clone turned up a few times. The V and J genes are TRBV3-1 (or the pseudogene TRBV3-2) and TRBJ2-1; D gene ambiguous. The CDR3 is made up of 17 amino acids. The V and J ends lost 0 bases and 0 bases respectively, with 12 bases between them. Germline V gene data show CDR1 as LGHDT and CDR2 as YNNKEL (reference sequence). CDR3 nucleotide sequence: TGTGCCAGCAGCCAAGAAGTAGCAAGGAGCTCCTACAATGAGCAGTTCTTC. This encodes CASSQEVARSSYNEQFF.

The chain uses TRBV6-5 and TRBJ1-2; 7 nucleotides match TRBD1. The CDR3 spans 12 residues. V was clipped by 8 bases and J by 6 bases; unmatched bases: 6. Germline V gene data show CDR1 as MNHEY and CDR2 as SVGAGI. This chain's CDR3 is CASGITGDGYTF. The CDR3 DNA reads TGTGCCAGCGGCATTACAGGGGATGGCTACACCTTC.

This clone was picked up one time. V usage is TRBV6-1 and J usage is TRBJ1-2; D is unresolved. Per the germline V gene, CDR1 is MNHNS and CDR2 is SASEGT. The CDR3 length is 13 residues. V lost 2 bases to trimming and J lost 6 bases, with 10 bases between them. CDR3 sequence reads: CASSETGSDGYTF. For the CDR3, the DNA is TGTGCCAGCAGTGAAACGGGATCCGATGGCTACACCTTC.

This rearrangement joins TRBV7-3 to TRBJ1-6; 8 bases align to TRBD1. J gave up 10 bases and V 5 bases, and 10 bases lay outside the gene matches. CDR1 SGHTA and CDR2 FQGTGA come from the germline V gene. This CDR3 contains 15 residues. CDR3 sequence (DNA): TGTGCCAGCAGCCACCGGGACAGGAGGAACTCACCCCTCCACTTT. Residues: CASSHRDRRNSPLHF.

V gene TRBV28 combines with J gene TRBJ2-1, with D perhaps matching TRBD2 (5 bases). This CDR3 is built from 13 residues. V lost 7 bases and J lost 6, with 13 bases in between. Germline values: CDR1 MDHEN, CDR2 SYDVKM. The CDR3 sequence is CASKGVEGNEQFF. CDR3 in DNA: TGTGCCAGCAAAGGAGTAGAGGGCAATGAGCAGTTCTTC.

This clone occurred once. The chain couples TRBV12-3 or TRBV12-4 to TRBJ2-7, with D unclear. The ends were cut back, 4 bases at V and 0 bases at J, with 7 bases in the middle. The CDR3 has 13 residues. DNA for the CDR3: TGTGCCAGCAGTTCATCTCTCTCCTACGAGCAGTACTTC. It is translated as CASSSSLSYEQYF.

The genes are TRBV6-1 and TRBJ1-2; 9 bases map to TRBD1. CDR3 length: 15 amino acids. Germline assignment: CDR1 MNHNS and CDR2 SASEGT. Trimming at V came to 1 base and at J to 7 bases, leaving 7 bases not matched to a gene. This CDR3 reads CASSEGDRVGGGYTF. CDR3 in DNA: TGTGCCAGCAGTGAAGGGGACAGGGTAGGAGGTGGCTACACCTTC.

The rearrangement links TRBV5-1 to TRBJ1-6; D not resolved. Trimming shortened V by 2 bases and J by 6 bases, and 6 bases separated the two germline ends. The CDR3 covers 13 residues. CDR1 is SGHRS and CDR2 is YFSETQ in the germline V gene. CDR3 sequence (DNA): TGCGCCAGCAGCTTAAGGACTAATTCACCCCTCCACTTT. Residues: CASSLRTNSPLHF.

This clone was found a few times. The chain employs TRBV9 and TRBJ1-6; the D is unclear. The CDR3 has 13 amino acids. Trimming took off 7 bases at V and 7 bases at J, with 12 bases between the two ends. CDR1 and CDR2 from the germline V gene are SGDLS and YYNGEE. The CDR3 DNA reads TGTGCCAGCTGTAAGCAGGCAAATTCACCCCTCCACTTT. Amino acid sequence: CASCKQANSPLHF. Drawing the rest from reference TRBV9 and TRBJ1-6, the complete variable domain is DSGVTQTPKHLITATGQRVTLRCSPRSGDLSVYWYQQSLDQGLQFLIQYYNGEERAKGNILERFSAQQFPDLHSELNLSSLELGDSALYFCASCKQANSPLHFGNGTRLTVT.

This clone was seen a single time. The chain is built from TRBV5-1 and TRBJ1-5, with D hard to call. The CDR3 contains 13 residues. CDR1 is SGHRS and CDR2 is YFSETQ in the germline V gene. The V and J ends lost 8 bases and 0 bases respectively, with 9 bases between them. The CDR3 coding sequence is TGCGCCAGTGCACCGGATAGCAATCAGCCCCAGCATTTT. Its translation is CASAPDSNQPQHF.

In its sample, this clone was seen once. This rearrangement joins TRBV2 to TRBJ2-3, with D unresolved. This CDR3 region has 10 residues. Germline assignment: CDR1 SNHLY and CDR2 FYNNEI. Trimming shortened V by 4 bases and J by 14 bases, and 10 bases separated the two germline ends. The chain's CDR3 is CASSVAFLYF. CDR3 nucleotides: TGTGCCAGCAGTGTGGCTTTTTTGTATTTT. Full variable domain (outside the CDR3, taken from reference TRBV2 and TRBJ2-3): EPEVTQTPSHQVTQMGQEVILRCVPISNHLYFYWYRQILGQKVEFLVSFYNNEISEKSEIFDDQFSVERPDGSNFTLKIRSTKLEDSAMYFCASSVAFLYFGPGTRLTVL.

This chain joins TRBV29-1 and TRBJ2-6, with TRBD1 identical over 7 bases. CDR3 length equals 13 residues. Trimming at V came to 6 bases and at J to 4 bases, leaving 3 bases not matched to a gene. The germline V gene encodes CDR1 SQVTM and CDR2 ANQGSEA. CDR3 sequence reads: CSVRGTGANVLTF. CDR3 bases: TGCAGCGTCAGGGGGACCGGGGCCAACGTCCTGACTTTC.

In this sample, this clone turned up once. The chain carries TRBV4-1 and TRBJ1-6; D possibly corresponds to TRBD1 (5 bases). This CDR3 is built from 16 residues. With 0 bases removed from V and 9 bases from J, the gap between germline ends came to 15 bases. Germline CDR1 is MGHRA and CDR2 is YSYEKL. The CDR3 is CASSQDLGGFSSPLHF. The DNA for the CDR3 is TGCGCCAGCAGCCAAGATCTTGGGGGTTTCTCTTCACCCCTCCACTTT.

This rearrangement joins TRBV5-1 to TRBJ2-5; 10 bases agree with TRBD2. J was trimmed by 2 bases and V by 5 bases; bases with no gene match: 12. The CDR3 has 17 residues. The V gene's germline CDR1 is SGHRS and CDR2 YFSETQ. The CDR3 DNA sequence: TGCGCCAGCAGATCAGGACTAGCGGCACAGAGGCAAGAGACCCAGTACTTC. Its translation: CASRSGLAAQRQETQYF.

The chain is built from TRBV15 and TRBJ2-5, with 8 bases aligning to TRBD1. The J segment lost 1 base and the V segment lost 1 base, leaving 2 bases of the junction unmatched. Germline CDR1 reads LNHNV; CDR2 reads YYDKDF (reference sequence). The CDR3 has 15 amino acids. The CDR3 nucleotides read TGTGCCACCAGCAGAGGTGACAGGGGCCAAGAGACCCAGTACTTC. Its translation: CATSRGDRGQETQYF.

This rearrangement joins TRBV19 to TRBJ1-2; no definite D call. This CDR3 is built from 13 residues. The germline CDR1 and CDR2 sequences are LNHDA and SQIVND (reference sequence). V was trimmed by 5 bases and J by 8 bases, leaving 15 bases between them. The CDR3 spells CASSPDGVGGYTF. CDR3 nucleotides: TGTGCCAGTAGTCCGGACGGGGTCGGCGGCTACACCTTC.

This clone was seen more than once but under ten times. V usage is TRBV19 and J usage is TRBJ1-6; D is perhaps TRBD1 (5 bases). V lost 4 bases and J lost 7, with 14 bases in between. The CDR3 sequence is 15 residues long. CDR1 and CDR2 from the germline V gene are LNHDA and SQIVND (reference sequence). The DNA of the CDR3 is TGTGCCAGTAGTAGCTCCCTTCGGGGGAATTCACCCCTCCACTTT. It is translated as CASSSSLRGNSPLHF. Filled out from reference TRBV19 and TRBJ1-6, the complete variable domain reads DGGITQSPKYLFRKEGQNVTLSCEQNLNHDAMYWYRQDPGQGLRLIYYSQIVNDFQKGDIAEGYSVSREKKESFPLTVTSAQKNPTAFYLCASSSSLRGNSPLHFGNGTRLTVT.

This clone appeared a single time. The chain's CDR3 is CASTRTQNTEAFF. The CDR3 DNA sequence: TGTGCCAGCACCCGGACACAGAACACTGAAGCTTTCTTT. J is TRBJ1-1 and V is TRBV11-2; the D gene is possibly TRBD1 (5 bases). This CDR3 is 13 amino acids long. Germline V gene data show CDR1 as SGHAT and CDR2 as FQNNGV. The germline V and J ends were trimmed by 7 bases and 1 base, with 10 bases remaining between them.

J is TRBJ1-4 and V is TRBV7-9; D perhaps matches TRBD1 (5 bases). The CDR3 runs to 14 residues. The V end lost 3 bases, the J end lost 1 base, and 6 bases lay between the germline ends. Germline CDR1 is SEHNR and CDR2 is FQNEAQ (reference sequence). This CDR3 is CASSLGGTNEKLFF. CDR3 nucleotide sequence: TGTGCCAGCAGCTTGGGGGGAACTAATGAAAAACTGTTTTTT.